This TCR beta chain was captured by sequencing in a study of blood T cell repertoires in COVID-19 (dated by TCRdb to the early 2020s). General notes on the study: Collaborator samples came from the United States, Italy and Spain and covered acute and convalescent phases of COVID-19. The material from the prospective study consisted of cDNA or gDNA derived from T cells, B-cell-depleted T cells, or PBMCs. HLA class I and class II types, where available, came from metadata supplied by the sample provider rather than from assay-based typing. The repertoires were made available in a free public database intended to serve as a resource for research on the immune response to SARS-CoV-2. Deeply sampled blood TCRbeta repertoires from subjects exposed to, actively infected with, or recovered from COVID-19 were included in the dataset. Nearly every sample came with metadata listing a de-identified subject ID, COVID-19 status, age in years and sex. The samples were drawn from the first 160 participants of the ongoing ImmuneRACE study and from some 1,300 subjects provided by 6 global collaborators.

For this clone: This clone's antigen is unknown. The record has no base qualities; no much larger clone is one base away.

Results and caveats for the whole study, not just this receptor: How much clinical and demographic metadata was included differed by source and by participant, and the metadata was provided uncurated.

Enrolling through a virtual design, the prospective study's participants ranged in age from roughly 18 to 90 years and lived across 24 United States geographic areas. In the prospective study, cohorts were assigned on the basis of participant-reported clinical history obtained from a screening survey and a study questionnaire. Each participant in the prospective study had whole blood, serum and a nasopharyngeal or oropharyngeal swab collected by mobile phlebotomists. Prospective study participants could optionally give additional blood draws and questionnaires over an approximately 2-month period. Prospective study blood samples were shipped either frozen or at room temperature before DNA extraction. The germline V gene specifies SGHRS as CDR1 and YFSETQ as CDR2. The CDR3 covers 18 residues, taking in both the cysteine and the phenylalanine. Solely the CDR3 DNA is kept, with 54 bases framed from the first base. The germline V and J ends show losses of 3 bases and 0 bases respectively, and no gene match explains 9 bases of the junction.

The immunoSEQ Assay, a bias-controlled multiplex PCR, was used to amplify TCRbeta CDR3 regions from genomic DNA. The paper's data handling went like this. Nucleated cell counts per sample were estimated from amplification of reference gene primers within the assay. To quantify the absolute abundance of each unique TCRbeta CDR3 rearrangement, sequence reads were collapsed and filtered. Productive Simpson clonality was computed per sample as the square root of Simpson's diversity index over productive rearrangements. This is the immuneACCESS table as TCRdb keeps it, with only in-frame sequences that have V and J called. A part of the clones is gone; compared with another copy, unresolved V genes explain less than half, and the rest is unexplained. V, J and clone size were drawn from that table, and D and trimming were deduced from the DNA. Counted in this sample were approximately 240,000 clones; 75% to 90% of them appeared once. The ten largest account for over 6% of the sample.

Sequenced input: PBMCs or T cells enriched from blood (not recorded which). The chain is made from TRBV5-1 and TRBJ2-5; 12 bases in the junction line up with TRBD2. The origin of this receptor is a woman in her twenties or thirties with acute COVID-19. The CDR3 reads CASSSNGLAGRDQETQYF. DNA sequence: TGCGCCAGCAGCTCCAACGGACTAGCGGGGCGAGACCAAGAGACCCAGTACTTC. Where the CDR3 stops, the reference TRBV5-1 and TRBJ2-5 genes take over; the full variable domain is KAGVTQTPRYLIKTRGQQVTLSCSPISGHRSVSWYQQTPGQGLQFLFEYFSETQRNKGNFPGRFSGRQFSNSRSEMNVSTLELGDSALYLCASSSNGLAGRDQETQYFGPGTRLLVL.